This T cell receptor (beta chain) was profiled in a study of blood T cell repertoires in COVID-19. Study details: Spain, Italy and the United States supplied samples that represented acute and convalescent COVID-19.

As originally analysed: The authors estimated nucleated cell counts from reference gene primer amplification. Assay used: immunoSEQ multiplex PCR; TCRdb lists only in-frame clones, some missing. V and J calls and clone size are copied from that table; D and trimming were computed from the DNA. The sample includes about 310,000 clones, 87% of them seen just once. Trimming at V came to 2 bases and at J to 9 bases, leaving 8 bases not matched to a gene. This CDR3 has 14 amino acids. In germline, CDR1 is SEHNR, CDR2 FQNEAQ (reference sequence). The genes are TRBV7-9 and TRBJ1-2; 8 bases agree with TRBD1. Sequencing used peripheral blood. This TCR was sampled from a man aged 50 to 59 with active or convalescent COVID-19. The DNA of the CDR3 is TGTGCCAGCAGCTTAACGGACAGGGTTAAAAGCTACACCTTC. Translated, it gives CASSLTDRVKSYTF.